A single TCR beta chain is shown here with its context. The antigen remains undetermined. This specimen comes from a study of cytomegalovirus exposure and HLA in healthy donors. Germline V gene lookup returns CDR1 SQVTM and CDR2 ANQGSEA. The CDR3 runs to 13 residues. Deletions cut 5 bases from V and 0 bases from J, with 10 bases between. Study observations and caveats: Rarity characterized most TCR sequences, yet some public TCRs appeared in many donors. The study labeled 170 or so TCR beta chains cytomegalovirus-associated.

TCRdb's table, derived via immunoSEQ multiplex PCR, lists solely in-frame clones and lacks some. The data contain 150,000 to 180,000 clones, 70% to 90% of them singletons. The genes are TRBV29-1 and TRBJ1-1; D gene unclear. This TCR was recovered from a human donor in good health. The sample comprised PBMCs. CDR3 bases: TGCAGCGTTCTTTTAGATTTGAACACTGAAGCTTTCTTT. Protein sequence: CSVLLDLNTEAFF.